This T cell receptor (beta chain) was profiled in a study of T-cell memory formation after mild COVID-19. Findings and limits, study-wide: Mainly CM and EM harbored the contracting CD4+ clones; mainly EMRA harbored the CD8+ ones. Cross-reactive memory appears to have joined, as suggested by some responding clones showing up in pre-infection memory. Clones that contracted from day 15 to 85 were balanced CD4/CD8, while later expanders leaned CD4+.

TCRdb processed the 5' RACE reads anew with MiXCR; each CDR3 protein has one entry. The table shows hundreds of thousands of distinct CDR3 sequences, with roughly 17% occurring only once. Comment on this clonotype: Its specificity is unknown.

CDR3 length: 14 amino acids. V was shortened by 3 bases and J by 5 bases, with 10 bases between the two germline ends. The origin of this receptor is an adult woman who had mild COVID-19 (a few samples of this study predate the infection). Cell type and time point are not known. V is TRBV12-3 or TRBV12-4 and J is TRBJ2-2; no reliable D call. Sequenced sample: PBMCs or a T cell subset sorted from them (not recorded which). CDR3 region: CASSFRLQTGELFF. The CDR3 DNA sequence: TGTGCCAGCAGTTTTCGTCTACAGACCGGGGAGCTGTTTTTT.